This passage covers 6 T cell receptor beta chains from one sample sequenced in a study of T-cell memory formation after mild COVID-19 (dated by TCRdb to 2020 to 2022). Libraries came from 5' RACE. Sequencing took place on an Illumina NovaSeq 6000. TCRdb itself trimmed the public reads at Q25 with fastp, ran MiXCR and retained productive beta chains. Every distinct CDR3 protein forms one entry, paired with its most common genes and DNA. The sample profile shows around 410,000 distinct CDR3 sequences; less than 25% of them were found once. Around 13% of the sample is taken by the ten largest. The specimen was PBMCs or a T cell subset sorted from them (not recorded which). All receptors come from an adult woman who had mild COVID-19 (a few samples of this study predate the infection). The sample titles of this study are shuffled in the database, so cell type and time point are left out; the donor was told from shared clones.

This clonotype was counted at least ten times. The CDR3 reads CASRLQETQYF. For the CDR3, the DNA is TGCGCCAGCAGATTACAAGAGACCCAGTACTTC. V gene TRBV5-1 combines with J gene TRBJ2-5; D not resolved. The CDR3 sequence is 11 residues long. V lost 5 bases to trimming and J lost 2 bases, with 4 bases between them. Germline V lookup: CDR1 SGHRS, CDR2 YFSETQ.

About this clonotype: A read error may account for a junction end that differs from germline. The chain has TRBV7-7 and TRBJ2-7; D gene unclear. CDR1 is SSHAT, CDR2 FNYEAQ, per germline (reference sequence). The length of the CDR3 is 14 residues. CDR3 amino acids: CASSFYSDSIGQYF. The CDR3 DNA reads as TGTGCTAGCAGCTTCTACTCCGACTCTATCGGGCAGTACTTC.

This chain connects TRBV20-1 to TRBJ2-5, with D possibly being TRBD2 (7 bases). V was cut by 2 bases and J by 6 bases, with 16 bases left in between. The CDR3 spans 14 residues. CDR1 and CDR2 (germline): DFQATT, SNEGSKA (reference sequence). Written as DNA, the CDR3 is TGCAGTGCTAGACCATGGGGGGGCGTTCAGACCCAGTACTTC. It translates to CSARPWGGVQTQYF.

This clonotype was seen a handful of times. The chain is built from TRBV11-2 and TRBJ2-4; unclear D gene. The V end lost 0 bases, the J end lost 1 base, and 7 bases lay between the germline ends. Germline V lookup: CDR1 SGHAT, CDR2 FQNNGV. CDR3 length: 15 residues. In DNA, the CDR3 is TGTGCCAGCAGCTTAGACCGTTCGGCCAAAAACATTCAGTACTTC. Protein: CASSLDRSAKNIQYF. The variable domain in full, with the rest retrieved from reference TRBV11-2 and TRBJ2-4, is EAGVAQSPRYKIIEKRQSVAFWCNPISGHATLYWYQQILGQGPKLLIQFQNNGVVDDSQLPKDRFSAERLKGVDSTLKIQPAKLEDSAVYLCASSLDRSAKNIQYFGAGTRLSVL.

This clonotype has only a few counts. V and J are TRBV4-2 and TRBJ2-7; TRBD2 matches 7 bases. The CDR3 consists of 15 residues. Germline values: CDR1 LGHNA, CDR2 YNFKEQ. Losses at the gene ends were 7 bases for V and 1 base for J; bases not matched to a gene: 10. CDR3 protein: CASTLGGEYSYEQYF. CDR3 nucleotide sequence: TGTGCCAGCACACTGGGGGGGGAGTATTCCTACGAGCAGTACTTC.

This clonotype showed up just a few times. The gene calls are TRBV23-1 and TRBJ2-7; D not resolved. TRBV23-1 qualifies as an ORF whose function is uncertain. CDR3 length: 12 residues. V was clipped by 7 bases and J by 0 bases, with 7 bases between them. This CDR3 reads CASTTSSYEQYF. The CDR3 region has the DNA TGCGCCAGCACCACCAGCTCCTACGAGCAGTACTTC.